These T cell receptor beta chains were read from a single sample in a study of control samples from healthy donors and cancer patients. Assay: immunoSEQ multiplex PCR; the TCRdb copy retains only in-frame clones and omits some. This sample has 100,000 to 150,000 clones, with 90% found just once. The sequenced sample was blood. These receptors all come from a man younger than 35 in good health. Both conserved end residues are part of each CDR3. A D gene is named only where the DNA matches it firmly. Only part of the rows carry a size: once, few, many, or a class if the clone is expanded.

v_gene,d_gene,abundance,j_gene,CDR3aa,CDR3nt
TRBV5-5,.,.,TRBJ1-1,CASSLEWGLEAFF,TGTGCCAGCAGCCTGGAGTGGGGTCTTGAAGCTTTCTTT
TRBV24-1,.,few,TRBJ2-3,CATSTNQGSDTQYF,TGTGCCACCAGTACTAATCAGGGTTCGGATACGCAGTATTTT
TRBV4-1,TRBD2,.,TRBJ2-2,CASSQGTSAGGELFF,TGCGCCAGCAGCCAAGGAACTAGCGCCGGCGGGGAGCTGTTTTTT
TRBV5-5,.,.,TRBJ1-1,CASSSGPKNTEAFF,TGTGCCAGCAGCTCAGGACCGAAAAACACTGAAGCTTTCTTT
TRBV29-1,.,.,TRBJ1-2,CSVGPEYGYTF,TGCAGCGTTGGGCCCGAATATGGCTACACCTTC
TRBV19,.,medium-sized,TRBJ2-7,CASSITVSYEQYF,TGTGCCAGTAGTATAACGGTGTCCTACGAGCAGTACTTC
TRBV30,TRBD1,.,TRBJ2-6,CAWTWTGISGANVLTF,TGTGCCTGGACCTGGACAGGGATCTCTGGGGCCAACGTCCTGACTTTC
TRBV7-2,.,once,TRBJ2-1,CASSLAPRGPGDEQFF,TGTGCCAGCAGCTTAGCGCCGAGGGGGCCGGGGGATGAGCAGTTCTTC
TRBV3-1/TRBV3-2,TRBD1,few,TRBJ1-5,CASSQEDGYRGRTQPQHF,TGTGCCAGCAGCCAAGAGGACGGGTACAGGGGGCGAACTCAGCCCCAGCATTTT
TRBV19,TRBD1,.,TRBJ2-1,CASSRGLGQGEQFF,TGTGCCAGTAGCCGAGGGTTGGGACAGGGTGAGCAGTTCTTC
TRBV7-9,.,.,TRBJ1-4,CASTPLGTFNEKLFF,TGTGCCAGCACTCCTTTGGGGACTTTTAATGAAAAACTGTTTTTT
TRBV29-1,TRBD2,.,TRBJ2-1,CSVGRAGRHNEQFF,TGCAGCGTGGGGAGAGCGGGGAGACACAATGAGCAGTTCTTC
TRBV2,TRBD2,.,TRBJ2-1,CASTETSGIGDEQFF,TGTGCCAGCACCGAGACTAGCGGGATAGGGGATGAGCAGTTCTTC
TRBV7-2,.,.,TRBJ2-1,CASSLVRVTIYNEQFF,TGTGCCAGCAGCTTAGTAAGGGTTACCATCTACAATGAGCAGTTCTTC
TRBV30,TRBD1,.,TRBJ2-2,CAWTFILDRVRLSTGELFF,TGTGCCTGGACCTTCATCCTGGACAGGGTCAGGTTATCGACCGGGGAGCTGTTTTTT
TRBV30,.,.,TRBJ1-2,CAWSVNSGGYTF,TGTGCCTGGAGTGTAAACAGTGGGGGCTACACCTTC
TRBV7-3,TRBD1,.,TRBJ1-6,CASSLTSRDSNSPLHF,TGTGCCAGCAGCCTAACATCTCGGGACAGTAATTCACCCCTCCACTTT
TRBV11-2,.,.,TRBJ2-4,CASSSGQAKNIQYF,TGTGCCAGCAGCTCCGGACAAGCCAAAAACATTCAGTACTTC
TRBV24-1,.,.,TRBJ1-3,CATSAPVDSGNTIYF,TGTGCCACCAGTGCCCCAGTTGACTCTGGAAACACCATATATTTT
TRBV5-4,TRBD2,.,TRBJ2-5,CASSLVGGETQYF,TGTGCCAGCAGCTTGGTGGGGGGGGAGACCCAGTACTTC
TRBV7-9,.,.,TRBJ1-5,CASSRDTRGDSQPQHF,TGTGCCAGCAGCCGTGACACCCGGGGCGACAGTCAGCCCCAGCATTTT
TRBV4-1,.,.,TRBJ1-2,CASSQEGGGVGYGYTF,TGCGCCAGCAGCCAGGAGGGTGGAGGGGTGGGTTATGGCTACACCTTC
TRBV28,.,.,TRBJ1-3,CASGPKLSGNTIYF,TGTGCCAGCGGGCCCAAATTGTCTGGAAACACCATATATTTT
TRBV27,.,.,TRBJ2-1,CASRRGSYNEQFF,TGTGCCAGCAGGCGAGGGTCCTACAATGAGCAGTTCTTC